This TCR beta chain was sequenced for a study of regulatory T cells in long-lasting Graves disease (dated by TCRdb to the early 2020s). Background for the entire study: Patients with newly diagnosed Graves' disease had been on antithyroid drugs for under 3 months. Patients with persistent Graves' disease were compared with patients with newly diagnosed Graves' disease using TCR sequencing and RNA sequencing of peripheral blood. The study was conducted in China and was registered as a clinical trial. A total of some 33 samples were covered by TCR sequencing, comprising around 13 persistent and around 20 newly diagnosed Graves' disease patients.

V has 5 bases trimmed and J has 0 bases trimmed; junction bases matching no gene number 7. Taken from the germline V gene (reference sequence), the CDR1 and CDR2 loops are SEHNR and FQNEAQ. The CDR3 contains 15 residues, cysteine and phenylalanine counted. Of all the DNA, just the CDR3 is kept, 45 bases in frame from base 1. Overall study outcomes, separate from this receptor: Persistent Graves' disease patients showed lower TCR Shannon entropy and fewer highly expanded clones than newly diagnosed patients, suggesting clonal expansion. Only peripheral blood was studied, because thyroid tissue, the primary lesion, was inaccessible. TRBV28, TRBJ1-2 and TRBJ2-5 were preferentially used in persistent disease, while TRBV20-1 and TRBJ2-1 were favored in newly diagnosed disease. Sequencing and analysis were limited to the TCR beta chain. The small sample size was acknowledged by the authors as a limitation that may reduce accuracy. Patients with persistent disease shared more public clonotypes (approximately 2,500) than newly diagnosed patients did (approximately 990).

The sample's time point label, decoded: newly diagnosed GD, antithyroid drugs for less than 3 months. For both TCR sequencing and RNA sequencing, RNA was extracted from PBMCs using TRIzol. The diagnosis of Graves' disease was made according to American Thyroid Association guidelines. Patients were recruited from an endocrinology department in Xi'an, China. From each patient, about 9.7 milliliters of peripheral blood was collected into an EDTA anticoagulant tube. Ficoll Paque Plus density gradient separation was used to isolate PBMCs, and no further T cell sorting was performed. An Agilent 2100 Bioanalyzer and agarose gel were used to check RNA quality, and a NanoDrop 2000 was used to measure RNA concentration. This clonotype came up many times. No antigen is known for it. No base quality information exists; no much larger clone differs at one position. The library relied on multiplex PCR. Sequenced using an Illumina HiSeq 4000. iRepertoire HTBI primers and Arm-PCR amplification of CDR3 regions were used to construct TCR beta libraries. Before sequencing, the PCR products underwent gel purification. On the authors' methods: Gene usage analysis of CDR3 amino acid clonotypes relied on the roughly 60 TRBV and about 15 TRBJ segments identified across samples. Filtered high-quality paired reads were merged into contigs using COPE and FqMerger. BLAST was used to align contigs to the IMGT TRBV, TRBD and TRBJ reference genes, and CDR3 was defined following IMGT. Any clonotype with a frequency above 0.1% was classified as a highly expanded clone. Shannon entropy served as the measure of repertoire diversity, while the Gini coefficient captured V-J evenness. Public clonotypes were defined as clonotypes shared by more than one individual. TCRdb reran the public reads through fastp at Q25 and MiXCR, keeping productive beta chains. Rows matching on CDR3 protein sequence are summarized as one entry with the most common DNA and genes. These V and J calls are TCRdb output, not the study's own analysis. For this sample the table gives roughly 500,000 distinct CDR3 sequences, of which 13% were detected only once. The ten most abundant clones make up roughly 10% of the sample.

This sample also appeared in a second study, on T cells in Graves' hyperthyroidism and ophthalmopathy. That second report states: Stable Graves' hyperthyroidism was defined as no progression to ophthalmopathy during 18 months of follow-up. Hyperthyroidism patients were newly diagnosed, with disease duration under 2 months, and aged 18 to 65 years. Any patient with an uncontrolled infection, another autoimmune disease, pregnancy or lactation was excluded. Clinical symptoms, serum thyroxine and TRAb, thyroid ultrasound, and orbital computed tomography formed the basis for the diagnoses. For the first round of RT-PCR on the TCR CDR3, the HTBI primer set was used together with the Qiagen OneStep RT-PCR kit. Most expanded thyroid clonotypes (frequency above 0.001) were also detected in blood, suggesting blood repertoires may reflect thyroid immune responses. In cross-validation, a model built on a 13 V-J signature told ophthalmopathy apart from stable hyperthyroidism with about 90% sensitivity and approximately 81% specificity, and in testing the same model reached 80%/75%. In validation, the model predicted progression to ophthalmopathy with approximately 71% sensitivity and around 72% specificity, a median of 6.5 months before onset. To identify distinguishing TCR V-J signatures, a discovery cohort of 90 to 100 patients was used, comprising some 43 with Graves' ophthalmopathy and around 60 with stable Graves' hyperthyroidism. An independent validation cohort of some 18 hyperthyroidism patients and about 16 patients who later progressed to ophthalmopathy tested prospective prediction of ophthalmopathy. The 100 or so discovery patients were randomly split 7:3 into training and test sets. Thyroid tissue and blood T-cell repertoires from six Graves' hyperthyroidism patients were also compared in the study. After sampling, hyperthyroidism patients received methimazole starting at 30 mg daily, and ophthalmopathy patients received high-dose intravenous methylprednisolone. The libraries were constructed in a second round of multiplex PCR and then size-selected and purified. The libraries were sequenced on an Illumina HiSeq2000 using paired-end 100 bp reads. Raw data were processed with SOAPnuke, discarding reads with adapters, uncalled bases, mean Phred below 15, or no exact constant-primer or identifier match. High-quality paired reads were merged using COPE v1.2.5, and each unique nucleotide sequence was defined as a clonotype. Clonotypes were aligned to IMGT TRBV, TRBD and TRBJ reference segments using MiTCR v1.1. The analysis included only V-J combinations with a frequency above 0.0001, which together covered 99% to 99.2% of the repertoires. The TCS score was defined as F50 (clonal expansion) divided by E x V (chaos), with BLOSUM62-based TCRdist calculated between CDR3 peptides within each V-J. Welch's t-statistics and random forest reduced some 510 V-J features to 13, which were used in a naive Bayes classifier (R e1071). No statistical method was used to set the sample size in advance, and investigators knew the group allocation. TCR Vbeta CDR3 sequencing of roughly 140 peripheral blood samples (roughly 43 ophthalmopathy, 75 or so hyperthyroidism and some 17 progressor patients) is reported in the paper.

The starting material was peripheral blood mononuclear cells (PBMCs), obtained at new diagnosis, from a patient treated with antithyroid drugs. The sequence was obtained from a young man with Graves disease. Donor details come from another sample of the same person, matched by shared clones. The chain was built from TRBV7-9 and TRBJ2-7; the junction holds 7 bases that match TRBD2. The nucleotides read TGTGCCAGCAGCACCGGACTAGGGAGCTCCTACGAGCAGTACTTC. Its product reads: CASSTGLGSSYEQYF.